This T cell receptor beta chain derives from a study of T cells in Graves' hyperthyroidism and ophthalmopathy (dated by TCRdb to between 2019 and 2020). Study-level background: Peripheral blood was collected at initial diagnosis, before any treatment. To identify distinguishing TCR V-J signatures, a discovery cohort of about 100 patients was used, comprising 40 to 45 with Graves' ophthalmopathy and 57 with stable Graves' hyperthyroidism. An independent validation cohort of around 19 hyperthyroidism patients and approximately 15 patients who later progressed to ophthalmopathy tested prospective prediction of ophthalmopathy. For training and testing, the 100 patients in the discovery cohort were randomly divided in a 7:3 ratio. In addition, the study compared T-cell repertoires in thyroid tissue and in blood from six Graves' hyperthyroidism patients. After sampling, hyperthyroidism patients received methimazole starting at 30 mg daily, and ophthalmopathy patients received high-dose intravenous methylprednisolone. The paper reports TCR Vbeta CDR3 sequencing of about 140 peripheral blood samples: some 41 ophthalmopathy, about 75 hyperthyroidism and 17 progressor patients. Broader findings and caveats from the paper: No statistical method was used to set the sample size in advance, and investigators knew the group allocation. In validation, the model predicted progression to ophthalmopathy with about 71% sensitivity and 72% to 85% specificity, a median of about 6 months before onset. Ophthalmopathy was separated from stable hyperthyroidism by a 13 V-J signature model, with roughly 88% sensitivity and about 81% specificity obtained in cross-validation and 80%/75% obtained in testing. Blood samples also contained most of the expanded thyroid clonotypes (frequency above 0.001), which suggests that blood repertoires may reflect thyroid immune responses.

Amplification of TCR beta CDR3 regions was carried out from RNA transcripts. For the first round of RT-PCR on the TCR CDR3, the HTBI primer set was used together with the Qiagen OneStep RT-PCR kit. Libraries were constructed in a second round of multiplex PCR, after which size selection and purification were carried out. Sequencing of the libraries was done on an Illumina HiSeq2000 using paired-end 100 bp reads. In the original analysis: Raw data were processed with SOAPnuke, discarding reads with adapters, uncalled bases, mean Phred below 15, or no exact constant-primer or identifier match. COPE v1.2.5 was used to merge high-quality paired reads, and clonotypes were defined as unique nucleotide sequences. MiTCR v1.1 was used to align the clonotypes against IMGT TRBV, TRBD and TRBJ reference segments. The analysis included only V-J combinations with a frequency above 0.0001, which together covered around 99% of the repertoires. A TCS score was defined as the ratio between F50 (clonal expansion) and ExV (chaos), using BLOSUM62-based TCRdist between CDR3 peptides within each V-J. Welch's t-statistics and random forest reduced 500 to 650 V-J features to about 12, which were used in a naive Bayes classifier (R e1071). TCRdb redid the processing of the public reads, applying fastp at Q25 and MiXCR, and retained in-frame beta chains. Records with the same CDR3 protein are collapsed into one entry carrying the most frequent genes and DNA. What appears here as the V and J calls and clone size reflects TCRdb's work, not the paper's. The table for this sample lists about 600,000 distinct CDR3 sequences; roughly 16% of them were counted only once. Around 3.3% of the sample is in the top ten clones.

Including cysteine and phenylalanine, the CDR3 has 14 amino acids. Only CDR3 DNA is held: 42 bases, read in frame from base 1. From a lookup of the germline V gene, CDR1 and CDR2 are MNHEY and SVGEGT. Comments on this clonotype: Its specific antigen is unknown. Sequence at one end of the junction differs from germline and may be a read error.

In the ophthalmopathy patients, disease was moderately to severely active, with a Clinical Activity Score of 3 or more, a NOSPECS grade of 4 or more, and a duration of less than 3 months. Patients with uncontrolled infections, other autoimmune diseases, pregnancy or lactation were excluded. Diagnoses relied on clinical symptoms, serum thyroxine and TRAb, thyroid ultrasound and orbital computed tomography. Ficoll-Paque density gradient centrifugation was used to isolate PBMCs from about 10 ml of fresh peripheral blood. Total RNA was extracted using Trizol reagent, and RNA quality was assessed on an Agilent 2100 Bioanalyzer.

In this chain, TRBV6-2 or TRBV6-3 is recombined with TRBJ1-1, with 7 junctional bases fitting TRBD1. Sequences were obtained from blood. This TCR came from a woman aged 35 to 49 with Graves' ophthalmopathy. Here the CDR3 is given as CASRYYRDSTEAFF. The base sequence is TGTGCCAGCAGGTACTATCGGGACAGTACTGAAGCTTTCTTT.